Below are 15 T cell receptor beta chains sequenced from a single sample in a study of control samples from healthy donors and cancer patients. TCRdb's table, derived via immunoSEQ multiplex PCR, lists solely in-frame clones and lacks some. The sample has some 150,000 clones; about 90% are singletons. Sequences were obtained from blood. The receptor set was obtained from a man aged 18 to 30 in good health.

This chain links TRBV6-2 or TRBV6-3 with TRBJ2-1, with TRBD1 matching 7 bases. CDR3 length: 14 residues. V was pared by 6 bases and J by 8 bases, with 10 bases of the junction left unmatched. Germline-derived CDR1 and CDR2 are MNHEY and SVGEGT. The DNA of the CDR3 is TGTGCCAGCAGCCGACAGGGAATTGACGATGAGCAGTTCTTC. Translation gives CASSRQGIDDEQFF.

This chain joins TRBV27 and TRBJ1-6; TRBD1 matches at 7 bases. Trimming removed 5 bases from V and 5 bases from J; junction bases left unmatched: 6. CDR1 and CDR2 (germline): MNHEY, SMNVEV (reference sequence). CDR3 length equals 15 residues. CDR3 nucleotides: TGTGCCAGCAGTCCGCCGGGACAGAATAATTCACCCCTCCACTTT. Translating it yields CASSPPGQNNSPLHF.

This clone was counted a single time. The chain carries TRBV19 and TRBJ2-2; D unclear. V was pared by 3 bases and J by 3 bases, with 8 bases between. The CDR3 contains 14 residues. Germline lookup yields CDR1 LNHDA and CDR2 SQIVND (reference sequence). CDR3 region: CASSIQRDTGELFF. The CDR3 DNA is TGTGCCAGTAGTATTCAAAGAGACACCGGGGAGCTGTTTTTT.

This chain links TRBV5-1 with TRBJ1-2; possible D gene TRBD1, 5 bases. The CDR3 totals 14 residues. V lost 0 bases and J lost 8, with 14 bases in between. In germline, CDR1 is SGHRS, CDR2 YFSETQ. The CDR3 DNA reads TGCGCCAGCAGCTTGGCACAAGGGGAGGGAGGCTACACCTTC. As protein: CASSLAQGEGGYTF.

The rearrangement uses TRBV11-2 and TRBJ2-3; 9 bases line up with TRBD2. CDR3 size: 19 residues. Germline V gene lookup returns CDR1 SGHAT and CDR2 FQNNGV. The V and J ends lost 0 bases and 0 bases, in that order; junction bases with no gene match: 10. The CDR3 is CASSLDWLAGALSTDTQYF. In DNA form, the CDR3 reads TGTGCCAGCAGCTTAGATTGGTTAGCGGGGGCCTTAAGCACAGATACGCAGTATTTT. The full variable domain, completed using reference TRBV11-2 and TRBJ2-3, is EAGVAQSPRYKIIEKRQSVAFWCNPISGHATLYWYQQILGQGPKLLIQFQNNGVVDDSQLPKDRFSAERLKGVDSTLKIQPAKLEDSAVYLCASSLDWLAGALSTDTQYFGPGTRLTVL.

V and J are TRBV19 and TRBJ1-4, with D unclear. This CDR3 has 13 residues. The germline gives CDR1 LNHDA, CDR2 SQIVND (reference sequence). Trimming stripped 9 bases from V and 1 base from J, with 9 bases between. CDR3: CASRSGTNEKLFF. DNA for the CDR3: TGTGCCAGCAGGAGTGGAACTAATGAAAAACTGTTTTTT.

Here the CDR3 DNA reads TGTGCCAGCAGTTACGGGCGACTCATCGAGCAGTACTTC. It translates to CASSYGRLIEQYF. The chain uses TRBV6-2 or TRBV6-3 and TRBJ2-7; D gene unclear. Trimming removed 2 bases from V and 6 bases from J, with 11 bases in between. The CDR3 has 13 residues. CDR1 and CDR2 (germline): MNHEY, SVGEGT.

Here the CDR3 reads CATSRVAGGYNEQFF. CDR3 DNA sequence: TGTGCCACCAGCAGAGTGGCGGGGGGGTACAATGAGCAGTTCTTC. The chain links TRBV15 to TRBJ2-1; 9 bases agree with TRBD2. V dropped 1 base and J dropped 4; count of bases not matched to a gene: 2. This CDR3 is 15 amino acids long. The germline CDR1 and CDR2 sequences are LNHNV and YYDKDF (reference sequence).

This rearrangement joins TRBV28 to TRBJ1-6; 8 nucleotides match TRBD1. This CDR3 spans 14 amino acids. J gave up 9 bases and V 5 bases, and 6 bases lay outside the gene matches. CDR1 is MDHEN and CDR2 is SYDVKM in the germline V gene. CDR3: CASSPRDRLSPLHF. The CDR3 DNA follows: TGTGCCAGCAGTCCCAGGGACAGGCTTTCACCCCTCCACTTT. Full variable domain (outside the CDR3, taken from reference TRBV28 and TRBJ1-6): DVKVTQSSRYLVKRTGEKVFLECVQDMDHENMFWYRQDPGLGLRLIYFSYDVKMKEKGDIPEGYSVSREKKERFSLILESASTNQTSMYLCASSPRDRLSPLHFGNGTRLTVT.

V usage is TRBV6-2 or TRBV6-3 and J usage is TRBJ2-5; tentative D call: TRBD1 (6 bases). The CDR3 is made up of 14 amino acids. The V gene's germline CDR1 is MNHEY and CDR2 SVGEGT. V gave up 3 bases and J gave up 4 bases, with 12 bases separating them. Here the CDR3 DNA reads TGTGCCAGCAGTTATCTGGGGGCGTTAGAGACCCAGTACTTC. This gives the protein CASSYLGALETQYF.

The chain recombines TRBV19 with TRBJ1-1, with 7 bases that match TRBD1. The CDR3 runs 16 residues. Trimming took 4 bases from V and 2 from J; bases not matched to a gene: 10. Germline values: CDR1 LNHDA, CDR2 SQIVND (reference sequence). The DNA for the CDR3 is TGTGCCAGTAGTACTGACCACCGGGACAGAAACACTGAAGCTTTCTTT. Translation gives CASSTDHRDRNTEAFF.

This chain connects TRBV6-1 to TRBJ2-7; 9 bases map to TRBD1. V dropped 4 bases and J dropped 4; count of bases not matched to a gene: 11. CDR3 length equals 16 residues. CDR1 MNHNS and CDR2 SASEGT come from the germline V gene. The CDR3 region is CASSVTPGTGRYEQYF. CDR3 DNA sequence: TGTGCCAGCAGTGTCACCCCCGGGACAGGGAGGTACGAGCAGTACTTC.

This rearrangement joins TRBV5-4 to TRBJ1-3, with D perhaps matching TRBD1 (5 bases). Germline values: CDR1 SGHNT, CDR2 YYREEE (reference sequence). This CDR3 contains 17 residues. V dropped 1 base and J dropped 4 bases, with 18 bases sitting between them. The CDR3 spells CASSLSRGAVWGNTIYF. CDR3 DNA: TGTGCCAGCAGCTTGTCTAGGGGAGCAGTGTGGGGAAACACCATATATTTT.

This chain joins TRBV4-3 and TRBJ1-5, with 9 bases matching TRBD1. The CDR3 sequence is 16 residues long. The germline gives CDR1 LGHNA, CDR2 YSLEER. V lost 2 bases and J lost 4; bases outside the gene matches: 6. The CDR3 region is CASSQKGQGDNQPQHF. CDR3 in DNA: TGCGCCAGCAGCCAAAAGGGACAGGGTGATAATCAGCCCCAGCATTTT.

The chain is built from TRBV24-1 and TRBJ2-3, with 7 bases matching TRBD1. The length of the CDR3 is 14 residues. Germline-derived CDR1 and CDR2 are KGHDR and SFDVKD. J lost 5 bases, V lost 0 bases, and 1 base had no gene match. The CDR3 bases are TGTGCCACCAGTGATTTGACAGGGGAAGATACGCAGTATTTT. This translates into CATSDLTGEDTQYF.